The 28 T cell receptor beta chains below all came from one sample that was sequenced in a study of cytomegalovirus exposure and HLA in healthy donors. Vbeta (60) and Jbeta (13) primers were used in the PCR. TCRdb keeps only in-frame clones here, not all; method: immunoSEQ multiplex PCR. In total, the table holds about 70,000 clones. Sequenced sample: PBMCs. All receptors come from a female donor in good health and CMV-seropositive.

This chain joins TRBV5-1 and TRBJ2-5, with TRBD1 matching 7 bases. Judging by the DNA end, TRBJ2-7 fits better; the J call may be wrong. Germline V lookup: CDR1 SGHRS, CDR2 YFSETQ. The CDR3 is 15 residues long. CDR3 sequence reads: CASSLLAGTEYEQYF. The CDR3 DNA sequence: TGCGCCAGCAGCCTGCTAGCCGGGACAGAATACGAGCAGTACTTC.

This chain links TRBV28 with TRBJ1-1; no firm D call. Trimming cost V 7 bases and J 3 bases, with 18 bases left between them. The CDR3 is 15 residues long. CDR1 is MDHEN and CDR2 is SYDVKM in the germline V gene. The CDR3, as DNA: TGTGCCAGCAATCCGGGTGGAAGGTTGGACACTGAAGCTTTCTTT. Translating gives CASNPGGRLDTEAFF.

CDR3 nucleotide sequence: TGTGCCAGCAGCTTCAGGACAGAAACTGAAGCTTTCTTT. Amino acid sequence: CASSFRTETEAFF. The chain combines TRBV9 with TRBJ1-1; weak D call: TRBD1 (6 bases). Trimming stripped 4 bases from V and 5 bases from J, with 12 bases between. This CDR3 has 13 amino acids. The V gene's germline CDR1 is SGDLS and CDR2 YYNGEE.

This sequence joins TRBV5-5 and TRBJ1-5; weak D call: TRBD1 (6 bases). The CDR3 loop spans 15 amino acids. Trimming pared 1 base from V and 0 bases from J, leaving 8 bases between. The germline V gene encodes CDR1 SGHKS and CDR2 YYEKEE (reference sequence). The CDR3 DNA reads as TGTGCCAGCAGCTTGTCAGGGGATAGCAATCAGCCCCAGCATTTT. It yields the protein CASSLSGDSNQPQHF.

This chain joins TRBV19 and TRBJ2-1; TRBD2 aligns across 8 bases. The CDR3 spans 16 residues. Germline CDR1 and CDR2: LNHDA and SQIVND (reference sequence). V gave up 0 bases and J gave up 8 bases; unmatched junction bases: 9. CDR3 loop: CASSIDRRGGPDEQFF. The CDR3 nucleotides read TGTGCCAGTAGTATAGATCGACGGGGGGGGCCCGATGAGCAGTTCTTC.

The J gene is TRBJ2-2, the V gene TRBV4-3; possibly TRBD2 for D (5 bases). From germline, CDR1 is LGHNA and CDR2 YSLEER. There are 15 residues in the CDR3. V was trimmed by 4 bases and J by 6 bases, leaving 15 bases between them. In nucleotides, the CDR3 is TGCGCCAGCAGCCCCGAACTAGTAGTCCCCGGGGAGCTGTTTTTT. Encoded protein: CASSPELVVPGELFF.

The genes are TRBV30 and TRBJ1-1; a possible D gene is TRBD1 (5 bases). V dropped 0 bases and J dropped 13 bases, with 18 bases sitting between them. This CDR3 contains 13 residues. Looked up from germline, CDR1 is GTSNPN and CDR2 is SVGIG (reference sequence). CDR3 protein: CAWSVSGYGKDFF. CDR3 sequence (DNA): TGTGCCTGGAGTGTCTCAGGGTACGGCAAAGATTTCTTT.

The V call is TRBV6-1, the J call TRBJ1-2; TRBD1 is a possible D gene (5 bases). Per the germline V gene, CDR1 is MNHNS and CDR2 is SASEGT. The CDR3 is made up of 12 amino acids. Trimming left V 4 bases short and J 13 bases short, with 16 bases between. CDR3: CASSVSDSVRTF. In DNA form, the CDR3 reads TGTGCCAGCAGTGTAAGCGACAGCGTTCGCACCTTC.

The chain links TRBV2 to TRBJ1-6; weak D call: TRBD1 (5 bases). CDR3 length: 15 amino acids. The V end lost 0 bases, the J end lost 7 bases, and 10 bases lay between the germline ends. Germline CDR1 reads SNHLY; CDR2 reads FYNNEI. The CDR3 region has the DNA TGTGCCAGCAGTGAAGCGCTTCGGGGGAATTCACCCCTCCACTTT. It specifies CASSEALRGNSPLHF.

The chain links TRBV28 to TRBJ1-5; 8 bases align to TRBD1. Germline values: CDR1 MDHEN, CDR2 SYDVKM. The CDR3 extends over 12 amino acids. After removal of 9 bases from V and 6 bases from J, the junction contained 4 bases not matched to a gene. The chain's CDR3 is CASGQGGQPQHF. The CDR3, as DNA: TGTGCCAGTGGACAGGGAGGTCAGCCCCAGCATTTT.

The V call is TRBV6-1, the J call TRBJ2-2; TRBD2 aligns across 11 bases. The CDR3 spans 15 residues. Germline-derived CDR1 and CDR2 are MNHNS and SASEGT. V lost 6 bases and J lost 4; bases outside the gene matches: 4. CDR3 sequence: CASRTSGIVTGELFF. DNA for the CDR3: TGTGCCAGCAGGACTAGCGGGATCGTCACCGGGGAGCTGTTTTTT.

The rearrangement links TRBV5-1 to TRBJ2-1; D uncertain. From germline, CDR1 is SGHRS and CDR2 YFSETQ. With 3 bases removed from V and 4 bases from J, the gap between germline ends came to 8 bases. This CDR3 spans 13 amino acids. The DNA of the CDR3 is TGCGCCAGCAGCTACACAGATTACAATGAGCAGTTCTTC. Its protein product is CASSYTDYNEQFF.

This chain joins TRBV29-1 and TRBJ2-1, with unresolved D. V gave up 6 bases and J gave up 1 base, with 13 bases separating them. The CDR3 runs to 14 residues. Germline V CDR1 and CDR2: SQVTM, ANQGSEA. The CDR3 is CSVPYMHSYNEQFF. Written as DNA, the CDR3 is TGCAGCGTCCCTTACATGCATTCCTACAATGAGCAGTTCTTC.

The V gene is TRBV6-6, the J gene TRBJ2-1; 8 bases line up with TRBD1. CDR3 length: 12 amino acids. Germline assignment: CDR1 MNHNY and CDR2 SVGAGI (reference sequence). Trimming removed 7 bases from V and 7 bases from J; junction bases left unmatched: 3. Written as DNA, the CDR3 is TGTGCCAGCAAAACAGGGGGGAATGAGCAGTTCTTC. As protein: CASKTGGNEQFF.

This chain joins TRBV5-4 and TRBJ1-2; 7 bases match TRBD1. Germline CDR1 reads SGHNT; CDR2 reads YYREEE (reference sequence). The CDR3 has 13 amino acids. V lost 4 bases, J lost 4 bases, and 4 bases stayed unmatched. The DNA for the CDR3 is TGTGCCAGCAGCCCGAGACAGGGCTATGGCTACACCTTC. As protein: CASSPRQGYGYTF.

The V gene is TRBV7-2, the J gene TRBJ2-5; maybe TRBD1 (6 bases). Germline CDR1 is SGHTA and CDR2 is FQGNSA. Trimming took off 3 bases at V and 3 bases at J, with 8 bases between the two ends. The CDR3 contains 13 residues. CDR3 amino acids: CASSLGAKETQYF. In DNA form, the CDR3 reads TGTGCCAGCAGCTTGGGGGCCAAAGAGACCCAGTACTTC.

The rearrangement uses TRBV30 and TRBJ1-2, with 7 bases aligning to TRBD1. With V trimmed by 3 bases and J by 3 bases, 4 bases remained unmatched. Germline values: CDR1 GTSNPN, CDR2 SVGIG (reference sequence). The CDR3 is 13 residues long. The CDR3 nucleotides read TGTGCCTGGAGCCGGGACAGCTACTATGGCTACACCTTC. This encodes CAWSRDSYYGYTF.

The V call is TRBV6-5, the J call TRBJ1-1; D is unresolved. Trimming shortened V by 0 bases and J by 1 base, and 9 bases separated the two germline ends. Looked up from germline, CDR1 is MNHEY and CDR2 is SVGAGI. The CDR3 is 15 residues long. The CDR3 bases are TGTGCCAGCAGTTACTCGTCCGGAGCGAACACTGAAGCTTTCTTT. This codes for CASSYSSGANTEAFF.

DNA of the CDR3: TGCGCCAGCAGCGCAGAACAGGGGATCTCTCCCTCCGAGCAGTACTTC. Encoded protein: CASSAEQGISPSEQYF. V gene TRBV5-1 combines with J gene TRBJ2-7; 7 nucleotides agree with TRBD1. V shed 4 bases and J 6 bases; nucleotides not matched to a gene: 16. From germline, CDR1 is SGHRS and CDR2 YFSETQ. This CDR3 spans 16 amino acids.

The chain is built from TRBV28 and TRBJ2-5; a possible D gene is TRBD1 (6 bases). Trimming took 8 bases from V and 1 from J, leaving 29 bases between them. Germline values: CDR1 MDHEN, CDR2 SYDVKM. The CDR3 covers 19 residues. Here the CDR3 reads CASCGCPLWGRRFQETQYF. The CDR3 DNA reads as TGTGCCAGCTGTGGCTGTCCCTTATGGGGGCGCCGGTTCCAAGAGACCCAGTACTTC. The complete variable domain, with remaining parts taken from reference TRBV28 and TRBJ2-5, reads DVKVTQSSRYLVKRTGEKVFLECVQDMDHENMFWYRQDPGLGLRLIYFSYDVKMKEKGDIPEGYSVSREKKERFSLILESASTNQTSMYLCASCGCPLWGRRFQETQYFGPGTRLLVL.

The J gene is TRBJ2-2, the V gene TRBV14, with TRBD2 matching 11 bases. The CDR3 length is 16 residues. Germline V gives CDR1 SGHDN, CDR2 FVKESK. J was trimmed by 6 bases and V by 4 bases; bases with no gene match: 7. The CDR3 coding sequence is TGTGCCAGCAGCCCCATAGCGGGAGGGCCGGCCGGGGAGCTGTTTTTT. Amino acids: CASSPIAGGPAGELFF.

The gene calls are TRBV7-6 and TRBJ2-5; 10 bases map to TRBD1. Germline V gives CDR1 SGHVS, CDR2 FNYEAQ. V gave up 5 bases and J gave up 3 bases; unmatched junction bases: 3. CDR3 length: 14 amino acids. This chain's CDR3 is CASSRGQGEETQYF. Written as DNA, the CDR3 is TGTGCCAGCAGCCGCGGACAGGGGGAAGAGACCCAGTACTTC.

This chain connects TRBV5-1 to TRBJ2-7; 8 bases map to TRBD1. The V and J ends lost 4 bases and 0 bases, in that order; junction bases with no gene match: 6. CDR3 length: 15 amino acids. Per the germline V gene, CDR1 is SGHRS and CDR2 is YFSETQ. CDR3 in amino acids: CASSQGQGPSYEQYF. The CDR3 nucleotides are TGCGCCAGCAGCCAAGGACAGGGCCCCTCCTACGAGCAGTACTTC.

The chain uses TRBV30 and TRBJ1-2, with 11 bases lining up with TRBD1. V lost 6 bases to trimming and J lost 2 bases; unmatched junction nucleotides: 2. The CDR3 consists of 13 residues. Per germline, CDR1 GTSNPN and CDR2 SVGIG (reference sequence). As DNA, the CDR3 is TGTGCCTGTCGGGACAGGGGGAACTATGGCTACACCTTC. This gives the protein CACRDRGNYGYTF.

The chain combines TRBV28 with TRBJ2-7, with 11 bases aligning to TRBD1. V was pared by 6 bases and J by 5 bases, with 15 bases of the junction left unmatched. The CDR3 is made up of 17 amino acids. Germline CDR1 MDHEN, CDR2 SYDVKM. The CDR3 DNA reads TGTGCCAGCAGCCCCCGGACCGGGACAGGGGGGAGCCACGAGCAGTACTTC. Protein: CASSPRTGTGGSHEQYF.

The gene calls are TRBV10-3 and TRBJ2-7; 9 bases are a match to TRBD1. Germline values: CDR1 ENHRY, CDR2 SYGVKD. This CDR3 has 14 amino acids. V shed 8 bases and J 5 bases; nucleotides not matched to a gene: 10. The CDR3 bases are TGTGCCATCGACGAGGGACAGGGAGGGAACGAGCAGTACTTC. Its translation is CAIDEGQGGNEQYF.

V usage is TRBV6-1 and J usage is TRBJ1-5; TRBD1 is a possible D gene (6 bases). Between the trimmed V and J ends, which lost 10 bases and 5 bases, there was a span of 21 bases. Germline-derived CDR1 and CDR2 are MNHNS and SASEGT. There are 15 residues in the CDR3. This CDR3 is CATLPWEQGYQPQHF. CDR3 bases: TGTGCCACCCTCCCCTGGGAACAGGGATATCAGCCCCAGCATTTT.

The CDR3 protein is CASSGDHWGRPQHF. As DNA, the CDR3 is TGTGCCAGCAGCGGTGATCATTGGGGGCGGCCCCAGCATTTT. This rearrangement joins TRBV9 to TRBJ1-5; D perhaps matches TRBD1 (6 bases). The V end lost 3 bases, the J end lost 9 bases, and 16 bases lay between the germline ends. The CDR3 covers 14 residues. Germline loops: CDR1 SGDLS, CDR2 YYNGEE.